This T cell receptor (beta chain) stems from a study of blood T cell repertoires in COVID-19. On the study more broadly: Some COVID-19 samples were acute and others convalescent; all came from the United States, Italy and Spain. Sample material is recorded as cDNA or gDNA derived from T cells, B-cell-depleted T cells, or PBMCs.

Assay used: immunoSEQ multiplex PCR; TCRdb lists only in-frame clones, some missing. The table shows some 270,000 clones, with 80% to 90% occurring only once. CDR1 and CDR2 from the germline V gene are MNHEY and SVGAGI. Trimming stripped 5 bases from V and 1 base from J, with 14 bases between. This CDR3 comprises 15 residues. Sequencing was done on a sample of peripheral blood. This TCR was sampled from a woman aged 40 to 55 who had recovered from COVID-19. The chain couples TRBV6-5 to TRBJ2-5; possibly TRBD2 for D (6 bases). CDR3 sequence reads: CASSLVGGGQETQYF. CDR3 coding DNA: TGTGCCAGCAGTCTGGTGGGGGGTGGCCAAGAGACCCAGTACTTC.